This T cell receptor (beta chain) was sequenced in a study of T cell changes during pregnancy in multiple sclerosis (dated by TCRdb to about 2019). Context from the whole study: The study looked at changes in the T cell repertoire across pregnancy in women with multiple sclerosis.

Trimming takes 6 bases from V and 1 base from J, and the germline ends sit 21 bases apart. Sequences SQVTM (CDR1) and ANQGSEA (CDR2) are obtained from the germline V gene. Inclusive of the bounding cysteine and phenylalanine, the CDR3 is 16 residues long. The retained sequence is limited to the CDR3, 48 bases, with the frame set at the first base. Comment on this clone: The specificity of this receptor is unknown. Nothing much larger sits one base from this clone, and base qualities are not available.

The receptor library was made with the immunoSEQ multiplex PCR assay. TCRdb took this table from immuneACCESS and kept in-frame rearrangements with V and J called. Such tables lack part of the clones; where checked against another copy, unresolved V genes explain under half of the gap, and the rest is unexplained. The sample table lists about 44,000 clones, 90% of them with a count of one. 0.65% to 0.9% of the sample comes from the top ten. The sequence came from a female donor with multiple sclerosis, enrolled in a pregnancy study. The chain couples TRBV29-1 to TRBJ1-1; the D gene is unclear. This sample comprised CD4+ T cells from peripheral blood mononuclear cells, obtained before pregnancy. The DNA sequence is as follows: TGCAGCGTCCCTAAAAGGTCCGTACGAGGGAACACTGAAGCTTTCTTT. Its translation reads: CSVPKRSVRGNTEAFF.